These 18 T cell receptor beta chains came from one sample sequenced in a study of T cell changes during pregnancy in multiple sclerosis. Some clones are missing from TCRdb's copy, which holds only in-frame ones; the method was immunoSEQ multiplex PCR. The sample holds around 50,000 clones, about 86% seen once. The sequenced sample was peripheral blood from another person, used as feeder cells. The receptor set was obtained from a human donor whose cells served as feeder cells for cultures in a pregnancy study.

This clone was detected a few times. This chain connects TRBV6-1 to TRBJ2-6; D may be TRBD1 (6 bases). Trimming took off 9 bases at V and 3 bases at J, with 12 bases between the two ends. The CDR3 is made up of 14 amino acids. CDR1 is MNHNS, CDR2 SASEGT, per germline. CDR3 sequence reads: CASEQGDGANVLTF. The CDR3 DNA sequence: TGTGCCAGTGAACAGGGAGATGGGGCCAACGTCCTGACTTTC.

The gene calls are TRBV6-4 and TRBJ2-2; TRBD2 agrees at 7 bases. The CDR3 contains 14 residues. CDR1 is MRHNA and CDR2 is SNTAGT in the germline V gene. The ends lost 4 bases at V and 6 bases at J; junction bases unmatched: 5. This chain's CDR3 is CASSATSEAGELFF. CDR3 DNA sequence: TGTGCCAGCAGTGCTACTAGCGAGGCCGGGGAGCTGTTTTTT.

This clone appeared a single time. The genes are TRBV5-1 and TRBJ2-3, with 8 bases matching TRBD2. The ends lost 0 bases at V and 1 base at J; junction bases unmatched: 7. From germline, CDR1 is SGHRS and CDR2 YFSETQ. CDR3 length: 17 residues. The DNA of the CDR3 is TGCGCCAGCAGCTTGGGGTCAGCGGGAGTCCGCACAGATACGCAGTATTTT. Translating gives CASSLGSAGVRTDTQYF. Full variable domain (outside the CDR3, taken from reference TRBV5-1 and TRBJ2-3): KAGVTQTPRYLIKTRGQQVTLSCSPISGHRSVSWYQQTPGQGLQFLFEYFSETQRNKGNFPGRFSGRQFSNSRSEMNVSTLELGDSALYLCASSLGSAGVRTDTQYFGPGTRLTVL.

The chain joins TRBV7-9 to TRBJ1-6; the D gene is possibly TRBD1 (6 bases). CDR1 is SEHNR, CDR2 FQNEAQ, per germline (reference sequence). CDR3 size: 15 residues. V shed 4 bases and J shed 9 bases, with 16 bases lying between them. This chain's CDR3 is CASSWDSRGPSPLHF. The CDR3 DNA sequence: TGTGCCAGCAGCTGGGACTCCCGGGGGCCTTCACCCCTCCACTTT.

This clone was seen once. The V gene is TRBV20-1, the J gene TRBJ2-5; D gene unclear. The V end lost 5 bases, the J end lost 0 bases, and 4 bases lay between the germline ends. The CDR3 has 11 amino acids. Germline V gives CDR1 DFQATT, CDR2 SNEGSKA (reference sequence). The CDR3 here is CSAPYQETQYF. The CDR3 DNA sequence: TGCAGTGCTCCCTACCAAGAGACCCAGTACTTC.

The chain recombines TRBV9 with TRBJ2-5, with TRBD2 matching 12 bases. CDR1 and CDR2 from the germline V gene are SGDLS and YYNGEE. V was clipped by 3 bases and J by 4 bases; unmatched bases: 4. CDR3 length: 15 residues. The CDR3 nucleotides are TGTGCCAGCAGCGGACTAGCGGGGGTTACAGAGACCCAGTACTTC. As protein: CASSGLAGVTETQYF.

The rearrangement uses TRBV7-2 and TRBJ1-3, with D uncertain. V shed 5 bases and J shed 0 bases, with 5 bases lying between them. The CDR3 contains 13 residues. Germline values: CDR1 SGHTA, CDR2 FQGNSA. CDR3 region: CASSQYSGNTIYF. CDR3 nucleotides: TGTGCCAGCAGCCAGTACTCTGGAAACACCATATATTTT.

The V gene is TRBV10-3, the J gene TRBJ1-4, with D possibly TRBD1 on 5 matching bases. The CDR3 is 16 amino acids. The germline gives CDR1 ENHRY, CDR2 SYGVKD. Trimming shortened V by 2 bases and J by 1 base, and 11 bases separated the two germline ends. Here the CDR3 DNA reads TGTGCCATCAGTGAGCAGGGAAGAGGAACTAATGAAAAACTGTTTTTT. Translating gives CAISEQGRGTNEKLFF.

The V and J genes are TRBV9 and TRBJ2-7; 15 bases map to TRBD2. Germline CDR1 and CDR2: SGDLS and YYNGEE. V shed 0 bases and J 2 bases; nucleotides not matched to a gene: 6. This CDR3 region has 18 residues. This CDR3 is CASSVDPGLAGGPYEQYF. The CDR3 coding sequence is TGTGCCAGCAGCGTAGATCCGGGACTAGCGGGGGGACCCTACGAGCAGTACTTC.

This clone was counted a few times. CDR3 protein: CASSLDGTGSHEQYF. CDR3 in DNA: TGTGCCAGCAGCTTGGATGGGACAGGGAGCCACGAGCAGTACTTC. The rearrangement uses TRBV5-6 and TRBJ2-7, with TRBD1 identical over 9 bases. The CDR3 is 15 amino acids. CDR1 is SGHDT and CDR2 is YYEEEE in the germline V gene. Trimming cost V 0 bases and J 5 bases; bases outside gene matches: 6.

The V call is TRBV14, the J call TRBJ2-1, with unresolved D. Trimming pared 2 bases from V and 2 bases from J, leaving 10 bases between. The CDR3 extends over 15 amino acids. The V gene's germline CDR1 is SGHDN and CDR2 FVKESK. CDR3 region: CASSQRFGTYNEQFF. Written as DNA, the CDR3 is TGTGCCAGCAGCCAACGTTTTGGCACCTACAATGAGCAGTTCTTC.

The J gene is TRBJ2-5, the V gene TRBV9, with D possibly being TRBD2 (6 bases). V lost 1 base to trimming and J lost 5 bases, with 15 bases between them. The CDR3 sequence is 15 residues long. Germline V CDR1 and CDR2: SGDLS, YYNGEE. This chain's CDR3 is CASSVMPLGGETQYF. CDR3 DNA: TGTGCCAGCAGCGTAATGCCCCTGGGGGGTGAGACCCAGTACTTC. Complete variable domain (other parts from reference TRBV9 and TRBJ2-5): DSGVTQTPKHLITATGQRVTLRCSPRSGDLSVYWYQQSLDQGLQFLIQYYNGEERAKGNILERFSAQQFPDLHSELNLSSLELGDSALYFCASSVMPLGGETQYFGPGTRLLVL.

The V and J genes are TRBV15 and TRBJ2-6; the D call may be TRBD1 or TRBD2 (5 bases each). V lost 1 base, J lost 1 base, and 5 bases lay in between. There are 15 residues in the CDR3. Germline assignment: CDR1 LNHNV and CDR2 YYDKDF (reference sequence). The CDR3 loop is CATSRGGSGANVLTF. CDR3 nucleotide sequence: TGTGCCACCAGCAGAGGGGGGTCTGGGGCCAACGTCCTGACTTTC.

The chain carries TRBV6-1 and TRBJ1-5; the match to TRBD1 covers 9 bases. J was trimmed by 1 base and V by 4 bases; bases with no gene match: 2. Per germline, CDR1 MNHNS and CDR2 SASEGT. This CDR3 is built from 15 residues. CDR3 in amino acids: CASSGQGGSNQPQHF. The CDR3, as DNA: TGTGCCAGCAGTGGACAGGGGGGAAGCAATCAGCCCCAGCATTTT.

This chain uses TRBV2 with TRBJ1-2; TRBD1 matches 7 bases. The V gene's germline CDR1 is SNHLY and CDR2 FYNNEI. This CDR3 comprises 13 residues. Trimming took 8 bases from V and 4 from J; bases not matched to a gene: 7. The CDR3 loop reads CASAGTAGYGYTF. The CDR3 bases are TGTGCCAGCGCAGGGACAGCCGGCTATGGCTACACCTTC.

CDR3 sequence reads: CASSPPADRTYEQYF. DNA for the CDR3: TGCGCCAGCAGTCCTCCCGCGGACAGGACCTACGAGCAGTACTTC. The chain combines TRBV23-1 with TRBJ2-7; 7 bases line up with TRBD1. TRBV23-1 has ORF status, its function being uncertain. The CDR3 length is 15 residues. J lost 2 bases, V lost 4 bases, and 8 bases had no gene match.

This rearrangement joins TRBV19 to TRBJ1-3; TRBD1 matches 12 bases. The germline gives CDR1 LNHDA, CDR2 SQIVND (reference sequence). The CDR3 sequence is 17 residues long. V was clipped by 6 bases and J by 3 bases; unmatched bases: 9. For the CDR3, the DNA is TGTGCCAGTAGGGATCCGGGACAGGGGGCGCGTGGAAACACCATATATTTT. Protein: CASRDPGQGARGNTIYF.

The chain links TRBV5-1 to TRBJ1-2, with D perhaps TRBD1 (5 bases). CDR3 length: 15 amino acids. Germline-derived CDR1 and CDR2 are SGHRS and YFSETQ. Trimming removed 0 bases from V and 8 bases from J, with 17 bases in between. CDR3 in amino acids: CASSLDGSAGVGYTF. The DNA of the CDR3 is TGCGCCAGCAGCTTGGATGGGTCGGCGGGGGTAGGCTACACCTTC. Complete variable domain (other parts from reference TRBV5-1 and TRBJ1-2): KAGVTQTPRYLIKTRGQQVTLSCSPISGHRSVSWYQQTPGQGLQFLFEYFSETQRNKGNFPGRFSGRQFSNSRSEMNVSTLELGDSALYLCASSLDGSAGVGYTFGSGTRLTVV.